This T cell receptor (beta chain) originates from a study of blood T cell repertoires in COVID-19. The Seattle site enrolled patients during active infection and followed them longitudinally. Trimming left V 2 bases short and J 3 bases short, with 10 bases between. Germline V gene lookup returns CDR1 MNHEY and CDR2 SMNVEV (reference sequence). The CDR3 totals 14 residues. About this clone itself: In the same sample, other DNA sequences code for this CDR3.

Source study methods: Estimated nucleated cell counts came from reference gene primer amplification. The protocol was immunoSEQ multiplex PCR, while the TCRdb copy is restricted to in-frame clones and leaves out a portion. The DNA gave D and trimming, while V, J and clone size come from that table. The table shows about 250,000 clones, with around 82% occurring only once. Sequenced input: peripheral blood. The sequence came from a human donor with COVID-19, enrolled during active disease. The donor label of this sample is uncertain. The genes are TRBV27 and TRBJ1-2; D is perhaps TRBD1 (6 bases). In nucleotides, the CDR3 is TGTGCCAGCAGTTTAAACAGGGTGGACTATGGCTACACCTTC. Its protein is CASSLNRVDYGYTF.